The 14 T cell receptor beta chains given below trace back to one sample, sequenced in a study of blood T cell repertoires in COVID-19. Sequenced by immunoSEQ multiplex PCR; TCRdb stores in-frame clones only, minus some. The sample has some 500,000 clones; around nine tenths are singletons. The sequencing sample was made of PBMCs or T cells enriched from blood (not recorded which). The receptors shown here come from a woman in her thirties or forties who had recovered from COVID-19.

This clone was recorded a few times. The rearrangement uses TRBV21-1 and TRBJ1-5; whether TRBD1, the table's D call, matches the DNA was not checked. TRBV21-1 is designated a pseudogene. The CDR3 has 15 amino acids. CDR3 nucleotides: TGTGCCGAACGGACAGGGAAGATTAGCAATCAGCCCCAGCATTTT. Translated, it gives CAERTGKISNQPQHF.

V usage is TRBV24-1 and J usage is TRBJ2-2; the match to TRBD1 covers 9 bases. This CDR3 comprises 16 residues. Germline lookup yields CDR1 KGHDR and CDR2 SFDVKD. V lost 1 base and J lost 5; bases outside the gene matches: 4. The CDR3 is CATSDLATGGTGELFF. CDR3 coding DNA: TGTGCCACCAGTGATTTAGCGACAGGGGGTACCGGGGAGCTGTTTTTT.

CDR3 in DNA: TGTGCCAGCAGCTTAGACGGGACAGGGGCCTACGAGCAGTACTTC. This gives the protein CASSLDGTGAYEQYF. The chain uses TRBV7-2 and TRBJ2-7, with 10 nucleotides matching TRBD1. V trimming: 1 base; J trimming: 2 bases; junction bases outside the gene matches: 2. Per germline, CDR1 SGHTA and CDR2 FQGNSA. This CDR3 has 15 residues.

The chain recombines TRBV20-1 with TRBJ1-6; D may be TRBD1 (5 bases). The CDR3 covers 13 residues. Germline-derived CDR1 and CDR2 are DFQATT and SNEGSKA (reference sequence). The V gene lost 3 bases and the J gene lost 10 bases, with 13 bases spanning the gap. The CDR3 is CSASLQGRSPLHF. Here the CDR3 DNA reads TGCAGTGCTAGTCTCCAGGGCCGATCACCCCTCCACTTT.

The chain carries TRBV11-3 and TRBJ2-2; TRBD1 agrees at 7 bases. The V gene end was trimmed by 0 bases and the J gene end by 4 bases; junction bases not matched to a gene: 2. This CDR3 has 15 residues. Per germline, CDR1 SGHNT and CDR2 YENEEA. The CDR3 nucleotides are TGTGCCAGCAGCTTAGATCCAGGGGGCACCGGGGAGCTGTTTTTT. It specifies CASSLDPGGTGELFF.

The gene calls are TRBV7-9 and TRBJ1-3; possibly TRBD1 for D (6 bases). Trimming left V 4 bases short and J 0 bases short, with 13 bases between. The CDR3 spans 16 residues. Looked up from germline, CDR1 is SEHNR and CDR2 is FQNEAQ (reference sequence). The CDR3 nucleotides are TGTGCCAGCAGCTCGAACACAGGGATCTCTGGAAACACCATATATTTT. It is translated as CASSSNTGISGNTIYF. The full variable domain, with the rest looked up from reference TRBV7-9 and TRBJ1-3, is DTGVSQNPRHKITKRGQNVTFRCDPISEHNRLYWYRQTLGQGPEFLTYFQNEAQLEKSRLLSDRFSAERPKGSFSTLEIQRTEQGDSAMYLCASSSNTGISGNTIYFGEGSWLTVV.

This chain links TRBV7-8 with TRBJ1-2; a possible D gene is TRBD1 (5 bases). The CDR3 sequence is 13 residues long. Trimming removed 4 bases from V and 8 bases from J, with 14 bases in between. Germline assignment: CDR1 SGHVS and CDR2 FQNEAQ. The CDR3 nucleotides are TGTGCCAGCAGCTCGGGGGGAGGAGTAGGCTACACCTTC. This translates into CASSSGGGVGYTF.

The gene calls are TRBV6-1 and TRBJ2-7; 9 bases match TRBD1. From germline, CDR1 is MNHNS and CDR2 SASEGT. The CDR3 contains 15 residues. The trim removed 1 base at V and 2 bases at J, leaving 3 bases unmatched. The CDR3 sequence is CASSEDWDRAYEQYF. The DNA of the CDR3 is TGTGCCAGCAGTGAAGATTGGGACAGGGCCTACGAGCAGTACTTC.

The sample holds one count of this clone. The V gene is TRBV19, the J gene TRBJ2-3; possibly TRBD2 for D (5 bases). The ends were cut back, 6 bases at V and 3 bases at J, with 22 bases in the middle. Germline-derived CDR1 and CDR2 are LNHDA and SQIVND (reference sequence). CDR3 length: 17 amino acids. The CDR3, as DNA: TGTGCCAGTAGCTGGGAGAGGGAGACTCCCCTAACAGATACGCAGTATTTT. The encoded protein is CASSWERETPLTDTQYF.

This clone was seen once. CDR3 residues: CASSQGVNNEQFF. The CDR3 region has the DNA TGTGCCAGCAGTCAGGGGGTAAACAATGAGCAGTTCTTC. V is TRBV6-2 or TRBV6-3 and J is TRBJ2-1; 7 bases line up with TRBD1. CDR3 size: 13 residues. CDR1 is MNHEY and CDR2 is SVGEGT in the germline V gene. Trimming removed 5 bases from V and 5 bases from J; junction bases left unmatched: 3.

This clone was counted between two and nine times. The V gene is TRBV6-5, the J gene TRBJ2-1; D call uncertain. With 2 bases removed from V and 10 bases from J, the gap between germline ends came to 6 bases. Germline CDR1 and CDR2: MNHEY and SVGAGI. The CDR3 runs 11 residues. CDR3 nucleotides: TGTGCCAGCAGTTACGGGCCGGAGCAGTTCTTC. This codes for CASSYGPEQFF.

The rearrangement links TRBV27 to TRBJ2-3; 9 bases map to TRBD1. The CDR3 spans 17 residues. V gave up 5 bases and J gave up 2 bases; unmatched junction bases: 11. Germline values: CDR1 MNHEY, CDR2 SMNVEV (reference sequence). The CDR3 protein is CASSVGERTGDTDTQYF. The CDR3 nucleotides are TGTGCCAGCAGTGTGGGGGAAAGGACAGGGGACACAGATACGCAGTATTTT.

V gene TRBV19 combines with J gene TRBJ1-1, with TRBD1 matching 8 bases. The junction had 8 bases not matched to a gene; V was cut back by 3 bases and J by 5 bases. The CDR3 consists of 15 residues. Germline CDR1 LNHDA, CDR2 SQIVND (reference sequence). CDR3 in amino acids: CASSMVQGARTEAFF. CDR3 DNA: TGTGCCAGTAGTATGGTCCAGGGGGCAAGGACTGAAGCTTTCTTT.

The V gene is TRBV6-1, the J gene TRBJ1-1, with a weak D call TRBD1 (6 bases). From germline, CDR1 is MNHNS and CDR2 SASEGT. The CDR3 extends over 14 amino acids. Trimming pared 1 base from V and 5 bases from J, leaving 11 bases between. Here the CDR3 reads CASSEDRVRTEAFF. As DNA, the CDR3 is TGTGCCAGCAGTGAAGACAGGGTGAGGACTGAAGCTTTCTTT.